The subject of this entry is one T cell receptor beta chain. The sample comes from a study of untreated major depressive disorder. Losses at the gene ends were 2 bases for V and 14 bases for J; bases not matched to a gene: 12. This CDR3 has 16 amino acids. Looked up from germline, CDR1 is MNHEY and CDR2 is SVGAGI. Assay used: immunoSEQ multiplex PCR; TCRdb lists only in-frame clones, some missing. The table has about 21,000 clones, roughly 91% seen once. Material for sequencing was CD4+ T cells from PBMCs. The chain combines TRBV6-5 with TRBJ2-1; 13 bases map to TRBD2. The sequence was collected from a woman in her thirties or forties in good health. CDR3 nucleotides: TGTGCCAGCAGTTACCGGGGACTAGCGGGGTCTCTAAGGGAGTTCTTC. Protein: CASSYRGLAGSLREFF.